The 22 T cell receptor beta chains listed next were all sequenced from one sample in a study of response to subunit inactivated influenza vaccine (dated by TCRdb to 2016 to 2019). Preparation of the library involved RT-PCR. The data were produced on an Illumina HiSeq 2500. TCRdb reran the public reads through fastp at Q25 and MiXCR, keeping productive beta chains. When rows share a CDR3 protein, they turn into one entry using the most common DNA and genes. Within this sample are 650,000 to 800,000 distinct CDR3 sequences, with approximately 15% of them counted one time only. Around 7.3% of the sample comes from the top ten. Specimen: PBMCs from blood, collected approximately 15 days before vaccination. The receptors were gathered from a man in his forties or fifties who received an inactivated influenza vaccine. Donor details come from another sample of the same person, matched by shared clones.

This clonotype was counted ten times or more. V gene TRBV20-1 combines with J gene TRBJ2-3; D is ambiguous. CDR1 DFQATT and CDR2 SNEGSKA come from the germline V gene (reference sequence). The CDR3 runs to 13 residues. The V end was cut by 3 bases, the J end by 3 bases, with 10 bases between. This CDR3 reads CSARATVTDTQYF. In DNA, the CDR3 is TGCAGTGCTAGGGCGACTGTTACAGATACGCAGTATTTT.

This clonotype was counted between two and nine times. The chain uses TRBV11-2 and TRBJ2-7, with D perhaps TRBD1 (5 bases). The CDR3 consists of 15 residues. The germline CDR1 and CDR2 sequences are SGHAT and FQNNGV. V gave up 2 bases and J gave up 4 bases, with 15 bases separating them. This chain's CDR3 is CASSLYSGLGYEQYF. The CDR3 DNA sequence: TGTGCCAGCAGCTTATACTCAGGGCTTGGGTACGAGCAGTACTTC. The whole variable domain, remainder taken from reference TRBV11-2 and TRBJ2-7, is EAGVAQSPRYKIIEKRQSVAFWCNPISGHATLYWYQQILGQGPKLLIQFQNNGVVDDSQLPKDRFSAERLKGVDSTLKIQPAKLEDSAVYLCASSLYSGLGYEQYFGPGTRLTVT.

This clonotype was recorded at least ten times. The CDR3 nucleotides read TGCAGCGTTAAGCAGGGCGCAGCTAACTATGGCTACACCTTC. It encodes CSVKQGAANYGYTF. The chain links TRBV29-1 to TRBJ1-2, with a weak D call TRBD1 (5 bases). Trimming cost V 5 bases and J 0 bases, with 13 bases left between them. The germline CDR1 and CDR2 sequences are SQVTM and ANQGSEA. The length of the CDR3 is 14 residues.

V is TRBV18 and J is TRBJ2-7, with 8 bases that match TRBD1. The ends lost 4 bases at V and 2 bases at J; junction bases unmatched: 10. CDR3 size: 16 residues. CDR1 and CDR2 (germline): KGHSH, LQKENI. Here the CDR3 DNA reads TGTGCCAGCTCACGAAACGGACAGGGAGTGGCCTACGAGCAGTACTTC. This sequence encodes CASSRNGQGVAYEQYF.

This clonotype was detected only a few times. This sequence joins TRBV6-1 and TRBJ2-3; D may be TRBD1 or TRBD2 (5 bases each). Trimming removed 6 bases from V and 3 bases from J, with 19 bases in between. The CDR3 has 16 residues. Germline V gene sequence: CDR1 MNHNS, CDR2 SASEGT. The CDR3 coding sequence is TGTGCCAGCAGGTGGGACGGGGTTGGCGGAACAGATACGCAGTATTTT. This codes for CASRWDGVGGTDTQYF.

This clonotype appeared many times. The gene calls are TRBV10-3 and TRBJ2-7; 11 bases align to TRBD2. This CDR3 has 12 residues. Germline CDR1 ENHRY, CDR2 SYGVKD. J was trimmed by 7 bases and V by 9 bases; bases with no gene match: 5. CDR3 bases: TGTGCCATAACTAGCGGGAGCGGAGAGCAGTACTTC. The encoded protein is CAITSGSGEQYF.

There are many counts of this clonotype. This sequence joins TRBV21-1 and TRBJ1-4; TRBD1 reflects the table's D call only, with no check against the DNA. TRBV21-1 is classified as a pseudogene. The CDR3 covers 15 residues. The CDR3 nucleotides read TGTGCCAGCAGCAGGATAGACAGGGGGACTGAAAAACTGTTTTTT. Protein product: CASSRIDRGTEKLFF.

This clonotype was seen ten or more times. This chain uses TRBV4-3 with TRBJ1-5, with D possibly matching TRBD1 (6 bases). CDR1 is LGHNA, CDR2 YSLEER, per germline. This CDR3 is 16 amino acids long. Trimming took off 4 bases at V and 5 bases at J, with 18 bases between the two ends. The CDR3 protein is CASSPHLGAGDQPQHF. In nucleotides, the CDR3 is TGCGCCAGCAGCCCCCATTTGGGGGCAGGGGATCAGCCCCAGCATTTT.

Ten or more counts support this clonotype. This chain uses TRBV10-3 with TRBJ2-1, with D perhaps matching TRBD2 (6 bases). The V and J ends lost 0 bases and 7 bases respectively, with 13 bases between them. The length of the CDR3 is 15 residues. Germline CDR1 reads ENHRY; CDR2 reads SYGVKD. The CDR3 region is CAISESGTGQNEQFF. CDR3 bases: TGTGCCATCAGTGAGTCCGGGACTGGCCAGAATGAGCAGTTCTTC.

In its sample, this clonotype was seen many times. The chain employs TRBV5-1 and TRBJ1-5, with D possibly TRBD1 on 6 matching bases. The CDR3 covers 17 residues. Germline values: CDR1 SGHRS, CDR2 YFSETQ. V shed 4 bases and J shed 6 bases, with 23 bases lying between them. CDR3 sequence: CASSPEPGQGGGQPQHF. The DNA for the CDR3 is TGCGCCAGCAGCCCGGAACCTGGTCAGGGAGGGGGTCAGCCCCAGCATTTT. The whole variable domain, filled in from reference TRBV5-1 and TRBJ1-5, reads KAGVTQTPRYLIKTRGQQVTLSCSPISGHRSVSWYQQTPGQGLQFLFEYFSETQRNKGNFPGRFSGRQFSNSRSEMNVSTLELGDSALYLCASSPEPGQGGGQPQHFGDGTRLSIL.

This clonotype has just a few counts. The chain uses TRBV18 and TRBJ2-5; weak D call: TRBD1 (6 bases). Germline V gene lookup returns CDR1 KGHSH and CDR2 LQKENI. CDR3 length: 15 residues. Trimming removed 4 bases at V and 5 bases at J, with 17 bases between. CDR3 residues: CASSRSTGLLETQYF. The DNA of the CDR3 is TGTGCCAGCTCACGCTCGACAGGCCTTCTGGAGACCCAGTACTTC.

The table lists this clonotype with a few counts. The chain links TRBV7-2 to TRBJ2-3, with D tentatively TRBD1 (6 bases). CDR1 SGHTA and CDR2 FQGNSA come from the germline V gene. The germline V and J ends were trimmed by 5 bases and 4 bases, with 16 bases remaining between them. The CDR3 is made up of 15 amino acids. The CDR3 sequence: CASSPQLRGADTQYF. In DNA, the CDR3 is TGTGCCAGCAGCCCTCAGCTCAGGGGTGCAGATACGCAGTATTTT.

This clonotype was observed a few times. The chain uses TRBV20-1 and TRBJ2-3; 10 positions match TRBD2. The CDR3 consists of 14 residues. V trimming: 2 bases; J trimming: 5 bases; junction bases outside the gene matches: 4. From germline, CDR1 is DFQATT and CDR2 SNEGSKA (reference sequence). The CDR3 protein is CSARSLAGEDTQYF. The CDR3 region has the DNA TGCAGTGCTAGAAGCCTAGCGGGAGAAGATACGCAGTATTTT.

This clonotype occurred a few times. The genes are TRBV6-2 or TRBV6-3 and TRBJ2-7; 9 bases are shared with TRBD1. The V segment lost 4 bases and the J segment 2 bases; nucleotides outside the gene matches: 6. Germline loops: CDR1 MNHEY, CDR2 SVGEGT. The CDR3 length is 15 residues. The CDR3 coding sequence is TGTGCCAGCAGTTCCCGGGACAGGGAAACCTACGAGCAGTACTTC. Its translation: CASSSRDRETYEQYF.

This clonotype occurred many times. In DNA form, the CDR3 reads TGTGCCAGCAGCCCCAAGGCCCCTAATTCACCCCTCCACTTT. Protein: CASSPKAPNSPLHF. V is TRBV3-1 and J is TRBJ1-6; D unclear. The CDR3 is 14 residues long. The ends were cut back, 4 bases at V and 6 bases at J, with 10 bases in the middle. CDR1 LGHDT and CDR2 YNNKEL come from the germline V gene (reference sequence).

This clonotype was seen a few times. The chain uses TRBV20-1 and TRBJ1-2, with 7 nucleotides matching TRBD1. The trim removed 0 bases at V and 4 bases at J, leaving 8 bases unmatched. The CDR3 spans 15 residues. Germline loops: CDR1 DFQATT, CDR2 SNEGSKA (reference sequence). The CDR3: CSARERQGSRYGYTF. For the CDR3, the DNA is TGCAGTGCTAGAGAAAGACAGGGTTCGCGCTATGGCTACACCTTC.

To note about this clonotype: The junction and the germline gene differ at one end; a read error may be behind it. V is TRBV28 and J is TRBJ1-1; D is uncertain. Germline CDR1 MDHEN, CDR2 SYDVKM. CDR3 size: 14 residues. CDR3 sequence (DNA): TGTGCCAGCAGCCTAGCCCAGGCGAACCCTGAAGCTTTCTTT. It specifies CASSLAQANPEAFF.

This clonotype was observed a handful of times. DNA for the CDR3: TGTGCCACCAGCAGACCCTCGAGAATCGGGGAGCTGTTTTTT. This sequence encodes CATSRPSRIGELFF. The V call is TRBV15, the J call TRBJ2-2; D uncertain. This CDR3 comprises 14 residues. Trimming removed 2 bases at V and 7 bases at J, with 11 bases between. Per germline, CDR1 LNHNV and CDR2 YYDKDF (reference sequence).

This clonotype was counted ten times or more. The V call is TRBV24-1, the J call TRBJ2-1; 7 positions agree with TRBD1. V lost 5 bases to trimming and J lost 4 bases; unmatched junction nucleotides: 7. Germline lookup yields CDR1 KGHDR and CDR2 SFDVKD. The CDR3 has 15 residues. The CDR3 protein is CATSGQGARYNEQFF. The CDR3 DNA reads TGTGCCACCAGTGGACAGGGCGCTAGATACAATGAGCAGTTCTTC.

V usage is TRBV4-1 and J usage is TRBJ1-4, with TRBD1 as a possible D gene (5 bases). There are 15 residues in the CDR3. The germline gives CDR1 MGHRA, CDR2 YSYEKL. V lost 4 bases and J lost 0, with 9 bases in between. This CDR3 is CASSPEQATNEKLFF. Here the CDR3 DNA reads TGCGCCAGCAGCCCAGAACAGGCAACTAATGAAAAACTGTTTTTT.

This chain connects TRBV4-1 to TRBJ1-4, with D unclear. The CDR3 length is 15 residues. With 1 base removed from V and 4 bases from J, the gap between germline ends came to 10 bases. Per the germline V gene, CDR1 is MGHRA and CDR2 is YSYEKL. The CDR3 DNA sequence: TGCGCCAGCAGCCAAGCTGCCAACTTTAATGAAAAACTGTTTTTT. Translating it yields CASSQAANFNEKLFF.

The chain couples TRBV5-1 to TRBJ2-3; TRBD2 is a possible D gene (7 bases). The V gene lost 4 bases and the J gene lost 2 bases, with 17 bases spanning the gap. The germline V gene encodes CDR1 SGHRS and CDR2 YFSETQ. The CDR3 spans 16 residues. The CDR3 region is CASSPSGGANTDTQYF. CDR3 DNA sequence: TGCGCCAGCAGCCCGAGTGGGGGGGCAAACACAGATACGCAGTATTTT.